The 14 T cell receptor beta chains reported below all come from one sample, sequenced in a study of PD-1 blockade in classical Hodgkin lymphoma. In every patient, relapse followed autologous stem cell transplantation, while exposure to brentuximab vedotin differed. Clones were sequenced by immunoSEQ multiplex PCR, and TCRdb holds only the in-frame ones, with some missing. The table has 10,000 to 15,000 clones, 84% seen once; the top ten hold more than 25%. Sequenced material: peripheral blood mononuclear cells (PBMCs), taken at baseline. The receptors were gathered from a human donor with classical Hodgkin lymphoma.

CDR3 bases: TGTGCCAGCACAGGCTCTGGGGCCAACGTCCTGACTTTC. This sequence encodes CASTGSGANVLTF. The chain employs TRBV7-9 and TRBJ2-6; D not resolved. CDR1 and CDR2 (germline): SEHNR, FQNEAQ (reference sequence). Trimming cost V 7 bases and J 0 bases, with 4 bases left between them. The CDR3 is 13 amino acids. Variable domain in full (rest from reference TRBV7-9 and TRBJ2-6): DTGVSQNPRHKITKRGQNVTFRCDPISEHNRLYWYRQTLGQGPEFLTYFQNEAQLEKSRLLSDRFSAERPKGSFSTLEIQRTEQGDSAMYLCASTGSGANVLTFGAGSRLTVL.

V and J are TRBV18 and TRBJ2-5, with 9 bases fitting TRBD2. CDR3 size: 16 residues. From germline, CDR1 is KGHSH and CDR2 LQKENI. V shed 2 bases, J shed 4 bases, and the junction held 8 bases outside the gene matches. The CDR3: CASSPIGGGAGETQYF. The CDR3, as DNA: TGTGCCAGCTCACCAATTGGCGGGGGGGCCGGAGAGACCCAGTACTTC.

The J gene is TRBJ1-6, the V gene TRBV5-6, with D hard to call. With 2 bases removed from V and 7 bases from J, the gap between germline ends came to 22 bases. Germline V gene data show CDR1 as SGHDT and CDR2 as YYEEEE. The CDR3 totals 18 residues. CDR3 bases: TGTGCCAGCAGCTTAGGGAGAGGGAGGCGTATGGGGAATTCACCCCTCCACTTT. Its protein is CASSLGRGRRMGNSPLHF.

This clone appeared a single time. This chain's CDR3 is CASSLSLAGGGKLFF. The CDR3 nucleotides are TGTGCCAGCAGTTTATCGTTGGCAGGGGGCGGAAAACTGTTTTTT. The chain couples TRBV27 to TRBJ1-4, with 8 bases aligning to TRBD1. The V gene's germline CDR1 is MNHEY and CDR2 SMNVEV (reference sequence). The trim removed 0 bases at V and 10 bases at J, leaving 7 bases unmatched. CDR3 length equals 15 residues.

This chain uses TRBV11-2 with TRBJ1-2; D remains ambiguous. This CDR3 region has 15 residues. The germline gives CDR1 SGHAT, CDR2 FQNNGV. Trimming stripped 2 bases from V and 2 bases from J, with 12 bases between. In nucleotides, the CDR3 is TGTGCCAGCAGCTTAACTCTGGACGGGAACTATGGCTACACCTTC. Protein product: CASSLTLDGNYGYTF. Full variable domain (rest looked up from reference TRBV11-2 and TRBJ1-2): EAGVAQSPRYKIIEKRQSVAFWCNPISGHATLYWYQQILGQGPKLLIQFQNNGVVDDSQLPKDRFSAERLKGVDSTLKIQPAKLEDSAVYLCASSLTLDGNYGYTFGSGTRLTVV.

The V gene is TRBV5-1, the J gene TRBJ1-2, with D possibly matching TRBD1 (6 bases). The CDR3 contains 15 residues. Looked up from germline, CDR1 is SGHRS and CDR2 is YFSETQ. The ends were cut back, 0 bases at V and 4 bases at J, with 13 bases in the middle. This CDR3 reads CASSLGQGNFYGYTF. The CDR3 DNA is TGCGCCAGCAGCTTGGGGCAGGGGAACTTCTATGGCTACACCTTC.

The chain uses TRBV18 and TRBJ1-3; 7 positions match TRBD1. V was pared by 5 bases and J by 2 bases, with 9 bases of the junction left unmatched. Germline-derived CDR1 and CDR2 are KGHSH and LQKENI. The CDR3 is 16 amino acids. CDR3 coding DNA: TGTGCCAGCTCAACTCCAGGACAGGTCACTGGAAACACCATATATTTT. This gives the protein CASSTPGQVTGNTIYF.

The genes are TRBV19 and TRBJ1-1; D might be TRBD1 (5 bases). The CDR3 is 14 residues long. Trimming shortened V by 8 bases and J by 1 base, and 14 bases separated the two germline ends. In germline, CDR1 is LNHDA, CDR2 SQIVND (reference sequence). The CDR3 here is CASSGTPSNTEAFF. The CDR3 DNA follows: TGTGCCAGTTCGGGGACTCCGTCGAACACTGAAGCTTTCTTT. Complete variable domain (other parts from reference TRBV19 and TRBJ1-1): DGGITQSPKYLFRKEGQNVTLSCEQNLNHDAMYWYRQDPGQGLRLIYYSQIVNDFQKGDIAEGYSVSREKKESFPLTVTSAQKNPTAFYLCASSGTPSNTEAFFGQGTRLTVV.

The rearrangement joins TRBV5-1 to TRBJ1-3; D remains unclear. V was cut by 0 bases and J by 0 bases, with 7 bases left in between. The CDR3 spans 15 residues. Germline V gene sequence: CDR1 SGHRS, CDR2 YFSETQ. For the CDR3, the DNA is TGCGCCAGCAGCTTGGGTACGCGCTCTGGAAACACCATATATTTT. Translating gives CASSLGTRSGNTIYF. Drawing the rest from reference TRBV5-1 and TRBJ1-3, the complete variable domain is KAGVTQTPRYLIKTRGQQVTLSCSPISGHRSVSWYQQTPGQGLQFLFEYFSETQRNKGNFPGRFSGRQFSNSRSEMNVSTLELGDSALYLCASSLGTRSGNTIYFGEGSWLTVV.

The rearrangement joins TRBV29-1 to TRBJ2-1; no definite D call. This CDR3 spans 11 amino acids. V was clipped by 3 bases and J by 5 bases, with 5 bases between them. The germline V gene has CDR1 SQVTM and CDR2 ANQGSEA. The CDR3 reads CSVELNNEQFF. CDR3 DNA sequence: TGCAGCGTTGAGTTGAACAATGAGCAGTTCTTC.

In its sample, this clone was seen once. This chain's CDR3 is CAWSVGPGGEKLFF. The CDR3 bases are TGTGCCTGGAGTGTCGGGCCAGGGGGGGAAAAACTGTTTTTT. The chain combines TRBV30 with TRBJ1-4; 7 nucleotides align to TRBD1. The CDR3 is 14 amino acids. The V segment lost 0 bases and the J segment 8 bases; nucleotides outside the gene matches: 6. Germline V gene lookup returns CDR1 GTSNPN and CDR2 SVGIG (reference sequence).

The J gene is TRBJ2-1, the V gene TRBV5-1; 9 nucleotides align to TRBD2. The CDR3 sequence is 17 residues long. Germline loops: CDR1 SGHRS, CDR2 YFSETQ. V shed 0 bases, J shed 6 bases, and the junction held 10 bases outside the gene matches. CDR3 in DNA: TGCGCCAGCAGCTTGGCCTTGGCGGGGGGGCGTATCAATGAGCAGTTCTTC. Its translation is CASSLALAGGRINEQFF.

This rearrangement joins TRBV7-9 to TRBJ1-6; no reliable D call. The CDR3 is 14 amino acids. Germline-derived CDR1 and CDR2 are SEHNR and FQNEAQ (reference sequence). The V end was cut by 1 base, the J end by 10 bases, with 11 bases between. The CDR3 sequence: CASSLGQLGSPLHF. CDR3 coding DNA: TGTGCCAGCAGCTTAGGGCAGCTGGGCTCACCCCTCCACTTT. The full variable domain, its missing parts supplied by reference TRBV7-9 and TRBJ1-6, is DTGVSQNPRHKITKRGQNVTFRCDPISEHNRLYWYRQTLGQGPEFLTYFQNEAQLEKSRLLSDRFSAERPKGSFSTLEIQRTEQGDSAMYLCASSLGQLGSPLHFGNGTRLTVT.

The chain recombines TRBV7-2 with TRBJ2-7; D gene uncertain. V was cut by 5 bases and J by 3 bases, with 11 bases left in between. This CDR3 contains 13 residues. The germline V gene has CDR1 SGHTA and CDR2 FQGNSA. The CDR3 protein is CASSTRVSYEQYF. CDR3 coding DNA: TGTGCCAGCAGCACCCGGGTCAGCTACGAGCAGTACTTC.